This TCR beta chain is from a study of blood T cell repertoires in COVID-19. The overall study: Samples representing acute and convalescent COVID-19 were sourced from the United States, Italy and Spain. PBMCs, B-cell-depleted T cells, or T cells were the source of the cDNA or gDNA that made up the material.

The V gene end was trimmed by 4 bases and the J gene end by 2 bases; junction bases not matched to a gene: 3. The CDR3 has 15 amino acids. Per germline, CDR1 SGDLS and CDR2 YYNGEE. In the original processing: Cell counts per sample came from amplifying reference gene primers. Clones were read by immunoSEQ multiplex PCR, and TCRdb kept only the in-frame ones, dropping some. That table supplies the V and J calls and clone size; D and trimming were determined from the DNA. Of a few hundred thousand clones listed, about 80% are singletons. The sequenced material came from peripheral blood. The sequence came from a woman aged 55-69 years with acute or convalescent COVID-19. The chain employs TRBV9 and TRBJ1-3, with 10 positions matching TRBD1. The CDR3 coding sequence is TGTGCCAGCAGCCCGGACAGGGGGGCTGGAAACACCATATATTTT. This codes for CASSPDRGAGNTIYF.